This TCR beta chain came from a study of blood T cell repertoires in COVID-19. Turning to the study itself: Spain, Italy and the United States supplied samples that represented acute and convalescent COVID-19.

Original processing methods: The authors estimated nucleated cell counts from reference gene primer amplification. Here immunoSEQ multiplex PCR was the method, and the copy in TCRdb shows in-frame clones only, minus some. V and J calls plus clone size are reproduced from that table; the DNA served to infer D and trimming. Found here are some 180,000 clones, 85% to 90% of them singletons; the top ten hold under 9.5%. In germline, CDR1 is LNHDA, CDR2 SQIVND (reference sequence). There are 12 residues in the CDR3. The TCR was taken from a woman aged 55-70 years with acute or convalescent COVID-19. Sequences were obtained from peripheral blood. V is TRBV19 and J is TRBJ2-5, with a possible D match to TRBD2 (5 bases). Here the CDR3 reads CALWRVQETQYF. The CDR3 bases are TGTGCTCTCTGGCGGGTGCAAGAGACCCAGTACTTC.